This TCR beta chain was recorded in a study of blood T cell dynamics during melanoma immunotherapy. Produced via immunoSEQ multiplex PCR; TCRdb's table is partial and in-frame only. Counted here are thousands of clones, 85% to 90% occurring once; the ten biggest clones make up around 3.9%. Time point denoted: week 3, after first cycle of checkpoint inhibitor. At 12 weeks after first infusion, RECIST 1.1 defined response for most patients. The material was blood, obtained from a patient treated with checkpoint blockade. The clonotype comes from a human donor with melanoma.

CDR3 loop: CASSPAGGETQYF. CDR3 sequence (DNA): TGCGCCAGCAGCCCGGCTGGGGGGGAGACCCAGTACTTC. The V gene is TRBV5-1, the J gene TRBJ2-5; possible D gene TRBD2, 6 bases. CDR1 is SGHRS, CDR2 YFSETQ, per germline. This CDR3 is 13 amino acids long. V lost 4 bases, J lost 5 bases, and 12 bases lay in between. Full variable domain (outside the CDR3, taken from reference TRBV5-1 and TRBJ2-5): KAGVTQTPRYLIKTRGQQVTLSCSPISGHRSVSWYQQTPGQGLQFLFEYFSETQRNKGNFPGRFSGRQFSNSRSEMNVSTLELGDSALYLCASSPAGGETQYFGPGTRLLVL.